The clone carrying this T cell receptor (beta chain) was observed a handful of times. These data are taken from a study of patients and donors after allogeneic stem cell transplantation. TCRdb reprocessed the RT-PCR reads with MiXCR, giving one entry per CDR3 protein. The sample carries around 160,000 distinct CDR3 sequences, approximately 28% recorded once. The origin of this receptor is a human donor who was either an allogeneic HSCT recipient or a stem cell or donor lymphocyte infusion donor (not recorded which). It is not recorded whose cells these are; they may come from a transplant donor. The sample consisted of blood, either unsorted or a sorted T cell fraction (not recorded which).

The CDR3 region has the DNA TGCGCCAGCTTCGGCACAGGCGAGGGGTATGAAAAACTGTTTTTT. This codes for CASFGTGEGYEKLFF. The chain is built from TRBV5-1 and TRBJ1-4; TRBD1 might be the D (5 bases). The CDR3 loop spans 15 amino acids. With 7 bases removed from V and 6 bases from J, the gap between germline ends came to 19 bases. CDR1 SGHRS and CDR2 YFSETQ come from the germline V gene.